Here is one T cell receptor beta chain with its context. Germline-derived CDR1 and CDR2 are SEHNR and FQNEAQ (reference sequence). Trimming cost V 5 bases and J 1 base; bases outside gene matches: 4. This CDR3 is built from 15 residues. The sample belongs to a study of blood T cell repertoires in COVID-19. Overall study context: Samples taken during acute and convalescent COVID-19 were collected in the United States, Italy and Spain.

Source study methods: Amplification with reference gene primers provided the estimates of nucleated cell counts. Data came from immunoSEQ multiplex PCR; TCRdb stores just in-frame clones and leaves some out. V, J and clone size are taken as reported in that table, and D and trimming were inferred from the DNA itself. The repertoire holds about 300,000 clones, with more than 70% as singletons. The chain combines TRBV7-9 with TRBJ1-1; TRBD1 agrees at 10 bases. Input material: peripheral blood. The sequence was obtained from a woman aged 45 to 65 with acute or convalescent COVID-19. The CDR3: CASSRGTGENTEAFF. For the CDR3, the DNA is TGTGCCAGCAGCCGGGGGACAGGGGAGAACACTGAAGCTTTCTTT.